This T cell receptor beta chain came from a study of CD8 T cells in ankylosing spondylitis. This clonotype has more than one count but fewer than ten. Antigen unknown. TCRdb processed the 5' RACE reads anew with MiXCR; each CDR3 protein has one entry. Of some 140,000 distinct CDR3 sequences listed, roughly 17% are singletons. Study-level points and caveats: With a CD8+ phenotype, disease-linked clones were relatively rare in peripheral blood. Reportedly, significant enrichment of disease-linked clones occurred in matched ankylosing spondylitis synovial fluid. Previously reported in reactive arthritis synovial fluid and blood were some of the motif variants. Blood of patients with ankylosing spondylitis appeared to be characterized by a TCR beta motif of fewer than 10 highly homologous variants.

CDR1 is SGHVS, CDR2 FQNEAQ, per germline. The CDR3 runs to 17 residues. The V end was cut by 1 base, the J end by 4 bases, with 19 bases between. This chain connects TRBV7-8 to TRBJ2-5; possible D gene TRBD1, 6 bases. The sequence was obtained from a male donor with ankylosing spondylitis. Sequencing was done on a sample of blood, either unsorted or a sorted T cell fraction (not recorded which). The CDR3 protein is CASSLGPPQEGGETQYF. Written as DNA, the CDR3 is TGTGCCAGCAGCTTAGGGCCCCCACAAGAAGGGGGAGAGACCCAGTACTTC.